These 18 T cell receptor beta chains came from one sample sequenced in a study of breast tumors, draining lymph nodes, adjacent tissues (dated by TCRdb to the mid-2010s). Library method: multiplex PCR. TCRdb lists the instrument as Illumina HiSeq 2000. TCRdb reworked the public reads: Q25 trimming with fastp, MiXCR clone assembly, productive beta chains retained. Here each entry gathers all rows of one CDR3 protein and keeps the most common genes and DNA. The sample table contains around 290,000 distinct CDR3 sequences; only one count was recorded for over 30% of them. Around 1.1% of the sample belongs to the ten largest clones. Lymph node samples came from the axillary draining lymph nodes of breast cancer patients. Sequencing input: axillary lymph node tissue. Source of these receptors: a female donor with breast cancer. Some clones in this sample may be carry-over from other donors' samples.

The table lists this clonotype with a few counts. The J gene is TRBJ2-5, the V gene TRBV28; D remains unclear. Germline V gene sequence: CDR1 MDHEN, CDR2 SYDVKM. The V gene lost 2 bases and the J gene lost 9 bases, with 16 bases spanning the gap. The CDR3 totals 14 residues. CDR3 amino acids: CASSLAGEAAAQYF. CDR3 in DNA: TGTGCCAGCAGTTTAGCCGGCGAGGCGGCGGCCCAGTACTTC.

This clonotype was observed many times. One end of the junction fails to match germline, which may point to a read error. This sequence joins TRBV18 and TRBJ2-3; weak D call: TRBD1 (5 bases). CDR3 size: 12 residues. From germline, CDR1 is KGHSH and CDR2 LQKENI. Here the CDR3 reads CASSQGADTQYF. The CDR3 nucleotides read TGCGCCAGCAGCCAAGGGGCAGATACGCAGTATTTT.

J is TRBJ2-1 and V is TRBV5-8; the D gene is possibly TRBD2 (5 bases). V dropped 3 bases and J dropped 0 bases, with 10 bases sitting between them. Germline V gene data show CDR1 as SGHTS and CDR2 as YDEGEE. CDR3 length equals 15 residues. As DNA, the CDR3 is TGTGCCAGCAGCTCGAGGGTCAGCTCCTACAATGAGCAGTTCTTC. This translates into CASSSRVSSYNEQFF.

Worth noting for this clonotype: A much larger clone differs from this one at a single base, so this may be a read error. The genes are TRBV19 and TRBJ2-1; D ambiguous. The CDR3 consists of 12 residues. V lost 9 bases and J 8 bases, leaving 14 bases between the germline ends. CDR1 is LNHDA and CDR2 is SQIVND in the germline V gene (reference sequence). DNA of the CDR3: TGTGCCAGCGCGGCAGCTTCCTATGAGCAGTTCTTC. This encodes CASAAASYEQFF. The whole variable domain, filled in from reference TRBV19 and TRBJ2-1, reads DGGITQSPKYLFRKEGQNVTLSCEQNLNHDAMYWYRQDPGQGLRLIYYSQIVNDFQKGDIAEGYSVSREKKESFPLTVTSAQKNPTAFYLCASAAASYEQFFGPGTRLTVL.

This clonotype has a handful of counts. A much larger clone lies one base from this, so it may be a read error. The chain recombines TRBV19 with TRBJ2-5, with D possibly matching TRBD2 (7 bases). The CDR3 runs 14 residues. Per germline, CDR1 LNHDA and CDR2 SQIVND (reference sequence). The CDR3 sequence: CASSMKGGLGTQHF. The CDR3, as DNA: TGTGCCAGTAGTATGAAGGGGGGGCTAGGGACCCAGCACTTC.

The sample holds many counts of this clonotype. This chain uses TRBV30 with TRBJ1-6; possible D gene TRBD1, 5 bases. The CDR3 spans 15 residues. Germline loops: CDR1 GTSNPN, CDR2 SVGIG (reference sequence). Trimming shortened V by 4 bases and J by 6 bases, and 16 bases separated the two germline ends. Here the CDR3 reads CAWTATVPFNSPLHF. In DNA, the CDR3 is TGTGCCTGGACGGCGACAGTTCCCTTTAATTCACCCCTCCACTTT.

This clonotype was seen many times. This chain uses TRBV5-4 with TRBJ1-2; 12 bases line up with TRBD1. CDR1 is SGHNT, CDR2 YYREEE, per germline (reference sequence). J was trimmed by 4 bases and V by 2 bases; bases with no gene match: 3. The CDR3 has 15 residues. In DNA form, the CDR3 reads TGTGCCAGCAGCTTAGGGACAGGGGGCAGCTATGGCTACACCTTC. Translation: CASSLGTGGSYGYTF.

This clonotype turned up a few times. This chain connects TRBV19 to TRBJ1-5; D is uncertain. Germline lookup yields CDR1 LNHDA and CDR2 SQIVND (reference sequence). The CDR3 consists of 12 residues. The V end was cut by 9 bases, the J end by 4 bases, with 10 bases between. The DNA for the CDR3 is TGTGCCAGCTGCGCGGTGAATCAGCCCCAGCATTTT. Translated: CASCAVNQPQHF.

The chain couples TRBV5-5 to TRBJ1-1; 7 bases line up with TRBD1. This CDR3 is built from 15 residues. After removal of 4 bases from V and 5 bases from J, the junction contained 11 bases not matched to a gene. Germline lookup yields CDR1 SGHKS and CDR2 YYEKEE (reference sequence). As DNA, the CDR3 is TGTGCCAGCAGCCTGAACAGGGGAGTGCGGACTGAAGCTTTCTTT. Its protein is CASSLNRGVRTEAFF.

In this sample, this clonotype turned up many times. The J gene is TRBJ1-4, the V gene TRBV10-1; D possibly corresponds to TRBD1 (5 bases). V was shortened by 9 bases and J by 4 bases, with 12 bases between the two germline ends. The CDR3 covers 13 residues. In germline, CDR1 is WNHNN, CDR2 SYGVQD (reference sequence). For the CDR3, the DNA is TGCGCCAGGGAGACAGCGGTTAATGAAAAACTGTTTTTT. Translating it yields CARETAVNEKLFF.

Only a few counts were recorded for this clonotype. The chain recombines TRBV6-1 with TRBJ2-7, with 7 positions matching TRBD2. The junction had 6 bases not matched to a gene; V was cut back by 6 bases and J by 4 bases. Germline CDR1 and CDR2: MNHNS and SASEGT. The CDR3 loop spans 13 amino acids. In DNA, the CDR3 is TGTGCCAGCAGGGTGGGACTATCTTACGAGCAGTACTTC. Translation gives CASRVGLSYEQYF.

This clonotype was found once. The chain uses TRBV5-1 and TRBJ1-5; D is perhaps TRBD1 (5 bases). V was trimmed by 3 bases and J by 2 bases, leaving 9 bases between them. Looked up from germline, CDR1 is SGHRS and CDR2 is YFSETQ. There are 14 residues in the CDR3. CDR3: CASSSGLGNQPQHF. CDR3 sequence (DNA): TGCGCCAGCAGCTCGGGACTGGGCAATCAGCCCCAGCATTTT.

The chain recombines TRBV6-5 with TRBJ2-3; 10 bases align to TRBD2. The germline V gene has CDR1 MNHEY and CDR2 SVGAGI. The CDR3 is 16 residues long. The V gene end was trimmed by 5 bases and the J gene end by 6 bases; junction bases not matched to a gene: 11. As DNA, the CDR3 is TGTGCCAGCAGTCACGGAGCGGGAGGGCCGTCGGATACGCAGTATTTT. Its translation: CASSHGAGGPSDTQYF.

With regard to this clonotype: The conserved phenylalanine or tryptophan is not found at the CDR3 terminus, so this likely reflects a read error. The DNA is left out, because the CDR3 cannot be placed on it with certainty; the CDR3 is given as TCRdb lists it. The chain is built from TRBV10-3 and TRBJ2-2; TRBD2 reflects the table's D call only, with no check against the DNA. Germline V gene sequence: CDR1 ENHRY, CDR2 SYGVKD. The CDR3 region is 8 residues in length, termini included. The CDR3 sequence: CAIMGGLA.

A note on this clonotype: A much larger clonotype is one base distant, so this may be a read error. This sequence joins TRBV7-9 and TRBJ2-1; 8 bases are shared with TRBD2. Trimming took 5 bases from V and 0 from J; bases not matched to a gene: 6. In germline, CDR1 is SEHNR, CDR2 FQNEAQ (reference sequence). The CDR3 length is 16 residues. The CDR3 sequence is CASSRLARSSYNEQFF. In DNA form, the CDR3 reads TGTGCCAGCAGCCGACTAGCGAGAAGCTCCTACAATGAGCAGTTCTTC.

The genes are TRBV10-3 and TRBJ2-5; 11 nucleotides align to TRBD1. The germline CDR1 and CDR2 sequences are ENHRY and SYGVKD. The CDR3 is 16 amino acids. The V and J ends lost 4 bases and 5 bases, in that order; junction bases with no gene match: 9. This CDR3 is CAISASGTGGTETQYF. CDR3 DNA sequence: TGTGCCATCAGTGCTAGCGGGACAGGGGGTACCGAGACCCAGTACTTC.

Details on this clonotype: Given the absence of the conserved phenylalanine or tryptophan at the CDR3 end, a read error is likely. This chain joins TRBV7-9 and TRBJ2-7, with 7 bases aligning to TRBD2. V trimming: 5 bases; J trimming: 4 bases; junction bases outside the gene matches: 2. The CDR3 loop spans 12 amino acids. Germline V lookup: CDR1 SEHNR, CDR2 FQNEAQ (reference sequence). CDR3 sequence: CASSRGVYEQYL. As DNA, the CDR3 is TGTGCCAGCAGCCGGGGGGTGTACGAGCAGTACCTC.

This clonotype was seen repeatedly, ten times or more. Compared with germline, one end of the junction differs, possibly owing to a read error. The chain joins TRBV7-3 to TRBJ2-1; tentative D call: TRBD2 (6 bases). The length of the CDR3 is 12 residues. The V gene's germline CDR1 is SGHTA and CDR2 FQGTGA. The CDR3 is CASSSQLAPRVF. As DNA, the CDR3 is TGTGCCAGCAGCTCCCAACTAGCACCTAGAGTCTTC.